The rows below give T cell receptor beta chains drawn from one sample of a study of blood T cell repertoires in COVID-19. Using immunoSEQ multiplex PCR, the repertoire was profiled, and TCRdb retains in-frame clones only, with some absent. The data hold about 170,000 clones, with around 80% observed a single time. Sequenced: PBMCs or T cells enriched from blood (not recorded which). The receptors were sampled from a woman in her 70s in a cohort exposed to, infected with or recovered from COVID-19 (not recorded which). Each CDR3 is given with its conserved first and last residue. Clone size is given for some rows only: seen once, a few or many times, or a class if the clone is expanded.

TRBV7-8	NA	CASSLARGREDYEQYF
TRBV7-2	NA	CASSLDVSVGRTGGQYF
TRBV2	NA	CASSLDRDYGYTF
TRBV7-9	NA	CASSLAQSGNTIYF
TRBV5-6	NA	CASDIWATDTQYF
TRBV6-5	once	CASSRGQGANYGYTF
TRBV5-1	NA	CASSFPEQGRPSHSNYGYTF
TRBV6-1	NA	CASSDPSGRARETQYF
TRBV18	NA	CASSSGRGAYNEQFF
TRBV7-3	NA	CASSLVGQGEQYF
TRBV28	few	CASTVQGNYGYTF
TRBV2	few	CASRRITNTEAFF
TRBV25-1	NA	CASSETGDLETQYF